The 19 T cell receptor beta chains below were found in one sample sequenced in a study of blood T cell repertoires in COVID-19. Sequencing used immunoSEQ multiplex PCR; TCRdb keeps in-frame clones, though not all of them. The table shows about 43,000 clones, with roughly 90% occurring only once. Sample: peripheral blood. The receptors originated from a woman at least 80 years old with active COVID-19.

Written as DNA, the CDR3 is TGTGCCAGCAGAGGGACAGGGGGTTATCACACTGAAGCTTTCTTT. Amino acids: CASRGTGGYHTEAFF. The chain recombines TRBV6-5 with TRBJ1-1; 11 bases align to TRBD1. Germline trimming cut 6 bases from V and 3 bases from J; bases unmatched to any gene: 6. Germline V gives CDR1 MNHEY, CDR2 SVGAGI. This CDR3 has 15 residues.

The V call is TRBV4-3, the J call TRBJ2-1; D is unresolved. The CDR3 totals 17 residues. Per germline, CDR1 LGHNA and CDR2 YSLEER. The V gene lost 1 base and the J gene lost 0 bases, with 13 bases spanning the gap. The CDR3 nucleotides are TGCGCCAGCAGCCAAGGATCGTCCTATAGCTCCTACAATGAGCAGTTCTTC. Translation: CASSQGSSYSSYNEQFF.

The chain recombines TRBV5-1 with TRBJ2-5; TRBD1 might be the D (5 bases). This CDR3 has 13 residues. Trimming removed 4 bases from V and 5 bases from J, with 12 bases in between. The V gene's germline CDR1 is SGHRS and CDR2 YFSETQ. CDR3 bases: TGCGCCAGCAGCGTGACAGTCCGGGAGACCCAGTACTTC. Translated: CASSVTVRETQYF.

CDR3 DNA: TGTGCCAGCTCAAGTATATGGACAGGGGGGGAGAATGAGCAGTTCTTC. The encoded protein is CASSSIWTGGENEQFF. The chain links TRBV18 to TRBJ2-1; 10 nucleotides match TRBD1. Germline V gene data show CDR1 as KGHSH and CDR2 as LQKENI. V dropped 5 bases and J dropped 7; count of bases not matched to a gene: 11. The CDR3 spans 16 residues.

CDR3: CAILGQGTNTEAFF. The CDR3 nucleotides are TGTGCCATCCTGGGACAGGGAACGAACACTGAAGCTTTCTTT. This rearrangement joins TRBV10-3 to TRBJ1-1; TRBD1 agrees at 9 bases. The CDR3 extends over 14 amino acids. Germline assignment: CDR1 ENHRY and CDR2 SYGVKD. The V and J ends lost 8 bases and 1 base, in that order; junction bases with no gene match: 5.

The rearrangement joins TRBV9 to TRBJ2-1, with 11 nucleotides matching TRBD2. Germline values: CDR1 SGDLS, CDR2 YYNGEE. J was trimmed by 12 bases and V by 2 bases; bases with no gene match: 10. This CDR3 has 15 residues. The CDR3 here is CASSVGLAGGSGQFF. The CDR3 nucleotides read TGTGCCAGCAGCGTCGGCCTAGCGGGGGGCAGTGGGCAGTTCTTC.

This clone was detected once. The chain carries TRBV5-6 and TRBJ1-1; D not certain. Trimming pared 1 base from V and 6 bases from J, leaving 16 bases between. Germline V gene sequence: CDR1 SGHDT, CDR2 YYEEEE. This CDR3 has 15 amino acids. Written as DNA, the CDR3 is TGTGCCAGCAGCTTGTGGGGAGGAACCGGCGCTGAAGCTTTCTTT. Amino acid sequence: CASSLWGGTGAEAFF.

This clone occurred once. The chain carries TRBV6-5 and TRBJ2-3; D remains unclear. The V end lost 5 bases, the J end lost 1 base, and 10 bases lay between the germline ends. The CDR3 totals 14 residues. The V gene's germline CDR1 is MNHEY and CDR2 SVGAGI. CDR3 nucleotide sequence: TGTGCCAGCAGTCTAGAGAGAGGCACAGATACGCAGTATTTT. Residues: CASSLERGTDTQYF.

The chain is built from TRBV27 and TRBJ2-1, with 9 bases aligning to TRBD2. The V gene's germline CDR1 is MNHEY and CDR2 SMNVEV (reference sequence). With 2 bases clipped from V and 8 bases from J, the junction kept 7 bases outside the gene matches. The CDR3 consists of 15 residues. The CDR3 spells CASSLAGGLGDEQFF. The CDR3, as DNA: TGTGCCAGCAGTTTAGCGGGGGGGCTTGGCGATGAGCAGTTCTTC.

V gene TRBV6-2 or TRBV6-3 combines with J gene TRBJ2-5; 8 bases are a match to TRBD1. V shed 5 bases and J 6 bases; nucleotides not matched to a gene: 11. The CDR3 consists of 15 residues. Per germline, CDR1 MNHEY and CDR2 SVGEGT. The CDR3 sequence is CASSLGQGSRKTQYF. DNA for the CDR3: TGTGCCAGCAGTCTCGGACAGGGAAGTAGGAAGACCCAGTACTTC.

This chain links TRBV6-2 or TRBV6-3 with TRBJ2-7; 8 bases match TRBD1. V trimming: 2 bases; J trimming: 8 bases; junction bases outside the gene matches: 5. The V gene's germline CDR1 is MNHEY and CDR2 SVGEGT. CDR3 length: 13 residues. The CDR3 DNA reads TGTGCCAGCAGTTACGGACAGGGAAGGCAGCAGTACTTC. It yields the protein CASSYGQGRQQYF.

The chain has TRBV2 and TRBJ1-2, with 10 bases lining up with TRBD1. In germline, CDR1 is SNHLY, CDR2 FYNNEI. The CDR3 covers 15 residues. V lost 2 bases, J lost 8 bases, and 8 bases stayed unmatched. The CDR3 coding sequence is TGTGCCAGCAGTGAATTGCCCGGGACAGGGGTCGGCTACACCTTC. Its protein is CASSELPGTGVGYTF. The variable domain in full, with the rest retrieved from reference TRBV2 and TRBJ1-2, is EPEVTQTPSHQVTQMGQEVILRCVPISNHLYFYWYRQILGQKVEFLVSFYNNEISEKSEIFDDQFSVERPDGSNFTLKIRSTKLEDSAMYFCASSELPGTGVGYTFGSGTRLTVV.

The chain couples TRBV7-6 to TRBJ1-5; 10 nucleotides agree with TRBD1. In germline, CDR1 is SGHVS, CDR2 FNYEAQ. The length of the CDR3 is 14 residues. V lost 4 bases, J lost 5 bases, and 2 bases stayed unmatched. The CDR3, as DNA: TGTGCCAGCAGCTCGACAGGGGGCGATCAGCCCCAGCATTTT. This encodes CASSSTGGDQPQHF. The full variable domain, completed using reference TRBV7-6 and TRBJ1-5, is GAGVSQSPRYKVTKRGQDVALRCDPISGHVSLYWYRQALGQGPEFLTYFNYEAQQDKSGLPNDRFSAERPEGSISTLTIQRTEQRDSAMYRCASSSTGGDQPQHFGDGTRLSIL.

The chain links TRBV27 to TRBJ2-1; maybe TRBD2 (5 bases). Germline V lookup: CDR1 MNHEY, CDR2 SMNVEV (reference sequence). V dropped 4 bases and J dropped 6 bases, with 25 bases sitting between them. The CDR3 covers 18 residues. CDR3 sequence reads: CASSSYLPKGGGSNEQFF. The CDR3 DNA is TGTGCCAGCAGTTCCTACCTCCCCAAGGGCGGAGGATCCAATGAGCAGTTCTTC.

The chain carries TRBV7-9 and TRBJ2-3, with D perhaps matching TRBD2 (6 bases). The ends were cut back, 4 bases at V and 5 bases at J, with 13 bases in the middle. Germline CDR1 and CDR2: SEHNR and FQNEAQ (reference sequence). The CDR3 is 14 amino acids. As DNA, the CDR3 is TGTGCCAGCAGCTCAGGTTACGGGGGAGATACGCAGTATTTT. The encoded protein is CASSSGYGGDTQYF.

The chain is built from TRBV18 and TRBJ2-7; 8 bases fit TRBD1. The ends lost 4 bases at V and 6 bases at J; junction bases unmatched: 5. This CDR3 region has 13 residues. Germline assignment: CDR1 KGHSH and CDR2 LQKENI. CDR3 bases: TGTGCCAGCTCACAGGACAGGGTTGGCGAGCAGTACTTC. Translated: CASSQDRVGEQYF.

The J gene is TRBJ2-3, the V gene TRBV28; TRBD2 matches at 11 bases. This CDR3 has 16 residues. V was pared by 8 bases and J by 4 bases, with 11 bases of the junction left unmatched. Germline V gene lookup returns CDR1 MDHEN and CDR2 SYDVKM. The CDR3 DNA is TGTGCCAGCCCCCCTCCGAGTAGCGGGGGGGCAGATACGCAGTATTTT. It codes for CASPPPSSGGADTQYF. Complete variable domain (other parts from reference TRBV28 and TRBJ2-3): DVKVTQSSRYLVKRTGEKVFLECVQDMDHENMFWYRQDPGLGLRLIYFSYDVKMKEKGDIPEGYSVSREKKERFSLILESASTNQTSMYLCASPPPSSGGADTQYFGPGTRLTVL.

The chain recombines TRBV30 with TRBJ1-1; 9 bases are a match to TRBD1. The CDR3 runs 13 residues. Germline lookup yields CDR1 GTSNPN and CDR2 SVGIG (reference sequence). With V trimmed by 8 bases and J by 11 bases, 15 bases remained unmatched. CDR3 loop: CALKTRDREYAFF. CDR3 bases: TGTGCCCTAAAAACCCGGGACAGGGAGTATGCTTTCTTT. Supplemented by reference TRBV30 and TRBJ1-1, the full variable domain reads SQTIHQWPATLVQPVGSPLSLECTVEGTSNPNLYWYRQAAGRGLQLLFYSVGIGQISSEVPQNLSASRPQDRQFILSSKKLLLSDSGFYLCALKTRDREYAFFGQGTRLTVV.

This clone is judged medium-sized. CDR3 region: CASSPYPTGSRTEAFF. The CDR3 DNA follows: TGTGCCAGCAGCCCTTATCCGACAGGGAGTAGGACTGAAGCTTTCTTT. The chain has TRBV9 and TRBJ1-1; 7 nucleotides match TRBD1. Trimming took 4 bases from V and 5 from J; bases not matched to a gene: 14. The CDR3 is 16 amino acids. Germline loops: CDR1 SGDLS, CDR2 YYNGEE.